This T cell receptor (beta chain) was captured by sequencing in a study of circulating CD8 cells and anti-PD-1 response in melanoma (dated by TCRdb to the early 2020s). Regarding the complete study: Patients received nivolumab intravenously at 3 mg/kg every 2 weeks. Of the approximately 13 patients in the melanoma cohort, anti-PD-1 was received as first-line therapy by seven patients, and prior targeted therapy or immunotherapy had been received by six patients. Responders were defined as patients showing complete or partial responses, and non-responders as patients showing stable or progressive disease (RECIST v1.1). The TCR repertoire analysis was performed on approximately 11 melanoma patients, comprising 7 non-responders and 4 responders. In on-treatment samples, a biotinylated anti-human IgG4 antibody was used to detect PD-1. Summary of the overall study and its limitations: Only baseline and M1 samples, drawn from a small cohort with few responders, went into the published TCR repertoire comparisons. The cohort mixed treatment-naive and previously treated patients, which the authors noted could influence results. Because material was limited, most experiments were generally run without replicates. Diversity was greatest in the DNEG repertoire, PD-1 and DPOS had similar and higher clonality, and TIGIT repertoires had the lowest diversity. Because tumor material was not accessible, tumor reactivity was instead assessed by peptide assays on expanded sorted subsets. Repertoires were mostly private between subsets, with fewer than 7% of TRB clonotypes shared at M1, and the greatest sharing occurred between DPOS and TIGIT.

The junction shows trimming of 4 bases on V and 5 bases on J, and the gene matches do not reach 9 bases of it. The germline V gene (reference sequence) yields SEHNR for CDR1 and FQNEAQ for CDR2. Taken from cysteine to phenylalanine, the CDR3 has 15 residues. Just the 45-base CDR3 DNA is kept, in frame starting at base 1. Instrument used: NextSeq 500. The QIAseq Immune Repertoire RNA Library Kit, Human TCR Panel was used to prepare TCR libraries from about 14 ng of total RNA. TCR libraries were sequenced on an Illumina NextSeq with a Mid Output V2 kit, and asymmetric 261x41 paired-end reads were used. Each TCR library was diluted to roughly 4 nM, pooled, denatured and loaded at roughly 0.99 pM. Concerning the study's data processing: TCR FASTQ files were processed in the QIAGEN GeneGlobe Data Analysis Center, and downstream analysis was performed in R 3.5.2. Clonality was computed as one minus Shannon entropy normalized by the log of the number of unique productive sequences. Fisher exact tests at 5% FDR, run separately within each subset, picked out TRA or TRB clonotypes whose abundance differed between baseline and M1. Clonotypes with differential abundance were classified as emerging, expanding, contracting or non-expanding/contracting. Morisita's overlap index was used to measure repertoire overlap between patients. TCRdb reprocessing: public reads trimmed at Q25 with fastp, clones called with MiXCR, in-frame beta chains kept. For every CDR3 protein sequence, its rows merge into one entry that carries the most common genes and DNA. The V and J calls come from TCRdb's annotation, not from the publication. This sample is represented by around 520 distinct CDR3 sequences; about 7.5% of them were singletons. The top ten clonotypes cover under 50% of the sample.

Using a BD FACSAria II cell sorter, four subsets defined by PD-1 and/or TIGIT were sorted out of live CD3+CD8+TCRalphabeta+ cells. To characterize relevance to anti-PD-1 therapy response, circulating CD8 T cells were sorted into four subsets based on PD-1 and TIGIT expression. From each sorted CD8 T-cell subset, both TCR alpha and TCR beta chains were sequenced. Peripheral blood was drawn before the first anti-PD-1 injection and after two and four injections. Ficoll gradient centrifugation was used to isolate PBMCs right away. Until use, PBMCs were stored frozen in liquid nitrogen in RPMI containing around 20% FCS and roughly 10% DMSO. After thawing, PBMCs were stained with a viability dye plus antibodies against CD3, CD8alpha, TCRalphabeta, PD-1 and TIGIT. Total RNA was extracted with the RNeasy Kit, and every sample reached a RIN above 7. In its sample, this clonotype was seen a few times. The target of this receptor is not known. No much larger clone exists at a distance of one base, and base qualities are not known.

The clonotype was recovered from a human donor with melanoma. The rearrangement joined TRBV7-9 to TRBJ2-5; the central 8 bases match TRBD2. Sequenced here: CD8+ T cells from PBMCs, sampled at baseline or after one month of anti-PD-1 therapy (not recorded which). The bases read TGTGCCAGCAGCTCCCCCGGGGGGGCCGGGGAGACCCAGTACTTC. Its amino acids are CASSSPGGAGETQYF.